This TCR beta chain was identified during a study of blood T cell repertoires in COVID-19. As originally analysed: The authors estimated nucleated cell counts from reference gene primer amplification. Only in-frame clones appear in the TCRdb table, and some are missing; sequencing was by immunoSEQ multiplex PCR. V and J calls and clone size are those listed in that table; D and trimming were worked out from the DNA. The data hold over 75,000 clones, with about 84% observed a single time. The clonotype was recovered from a human donor in a cohort sampled during active COVID-19. The material sequenced was peripheral blood.

DNA for the CDR3: TGTGCCAGTAGTATGGTAGAATTTCATGGCTACACCTTC. Its protein is CASSMVEFHGYTF. The V and J genes are TRBV19 and TRBJ1-2; D is uncertain. This CDR3 contains 13 residues. The germline gives CDR1 LNHDA, CDR2 SQIVND (reference sequence). V dropped 3 bases and J dropped 6 bases, with 11 bases sitting between them.